Shown below are 9 T cell receptor beta chains from a single sample sequenced in a study of identical twins. TCRdb reanalysed the 5' RACE reads using MiXCR and keeps one entry per CDR3 protein. Of about 660,000 distinct CDR3 sequences listed, over 8.5% are singletons. This same sample was also part of a study on yellow fever vaccine responses in identical twins.

The sequencing sample was made of PBMCs. The source of these receptors is a woman younger than 35 in good health.

J is TRBJ1-2 and V is TRBV24-1, with D possibly being TRBD1 (5 bases). The germline gives CDR1 KGHDR, CDR2 SFDVKD. Trimming cost V 4 bases and J 0 bases, with 11 bases left between them. The CDR3 contains 15 residues. The CDR3 DNA sequence: TGTGCCACCAGTGACGCCAAACAGGCTAACTATGGCTACACCTTC. It translates to CATSDAKQANYGYTF.

This clonotype was counted only a few times. The chain is built from TRBV6-1 and TRBJ1-1; no reliable D call. Looked up from germline, CDR1 is MNHNS and CDR2 is SASEGT. Trimming removed 7 bases from V and 0 bases from J, with 15 bases in between. The CDR3 has 15 amino acids. The CDR3 region is CASTQRGVMNTEAFF. As DNA, the CDR3 is TGTGCCAGCACACAACGGGGAGTCATGAACACTGAAGCTTTCTTT.

This clonotype was seen repeatedly, ten times or more. The CDR3 region is CSAPRSGDTQYF. The CDR3 DNA sequence: TGCAGCGCCCCACGGTCCGGGGATACGCAGTATTTT. This chain connects TRBV29-1 to TRBJ2-3; D is undetermined. V was cut by 7 bases and J by 6 bases, with 14 bases left in between. CDR1 is SQVTM, CDR2 ANQGSEA, per germline. The CDR3 sequence is 12 residues long.

This clonotype appeared a few times. This rearrangement joins TRBV4-3 to TRBJ2-7; 7 nucleotides align to TRBD1. The V and J ends lost 3 bases and 7 bases, in that order; junction bases with no gene match: 12. This CDR3 spans 15 amino acids. Germline CDR1 is LGHNA and CDR2 is YSLEER. Written as DNA, the CDR3 is TGCGCCAGCAGCCAGGACACAGGGGAATCGCGTGAGCAGTACTTC. Protein product: CASSQDTGESREQYF.

This clonotype came up a few times. The chain joins TRBV9 to TRBJ2-3; D ambiguous. Germline lookup yields CDR1 SGDLS and CDR2 YYNGEE. V was trimmed by 0 bases and J by 7 bases, leaving 15 bases between them. The CDR3 covers 15 residues. CDR3 in DNA: TGTGCCAGCAGCGTAGGGGGTACCCCACAGAATACGCAGTATTTT. Its protein product is CASSVGGTPQNTQYF. Together with reference TRBV9 and TRBJ2-3, the CDR3 gives the full variable domain: DSGVTQTPKHLITATGQRVTLRCSPRSGDLSVYWYQQSLDQGLQFLIQYYNGEERAKGNILERFSAQQFPDLHSELNLSSLELGDSALYFCASSVGGTPQNTQYFGPGTRLTVL.

The sample holds many counts of this clonotype. This CDR3 reads CASSKTPEGEQYF. CDR3 nucleotide sequence: TGCGCCAGCAGTAAGACCCCCGAGGGGGAGCAGTACTTC. This chain uses TRBV4-1 with TRBJ2-7, with D perhaps TRBD1 or TRBD2 (5 bases each). V gave up 6 bases and J gave up 7 bases, with 16 bases separating them. In germline, CDR1 is MGHRA, CDR2 YSYEKL. This CDR3 contains 13 residues.

This clonotype was seen a few times. The chain uses TRBV20-1 and TRBJ2-1; TRBD2 agrees at 13 bases. The CDR3 is 16 amino acids. Germline CDR1 and CDR2: DFQATT and SNEGSKA (reference sequence). Trimming cost V 2 bases and J 2 bases; bases outside gene matches: 3. CDR3 amino acids: CSARLLAGGPYNEQFF. Written as DNA, the CDR3 is TGCAGTGCTAGACTACTAGCGGGAGGGCCCTACAATGAGCAGTTCTTC.

Only a few counts were recorded for this clonotype. The chain joins TRBV24-1 to TRBJ2-1; 9 bases fit TRBD2. Germline values: CDR1 KGHDR, CDR2 SFDVKD. J lost 6 bases, V lost 5 bases, and 10 bases had no gene match. The CDR3 is 16 residues long. This CDR3 reads CATSATSGLNGNEQFF. In DNA form, the CDR3 reads TGTGCCACCAGTGCGACTAGCGGCCTTAATGGCAATGAGCAGTTCTTC.

This clonotype was found many times. The chain recombines TRBV29-1 with TRBJ2-7; D uncertain. V was trimmed by 3 bases and J by 2 bases, leaving 11 bases between them. Per the germline V gene, CDR1 is SQVTM and CDR2 is ANQGSEA. This CDR3 comprises 13 residues. CDR3 nucleotides: TGCAGCGTTGAGTCAGATAAAACCTACGAGCAGTACTTC. Its translation: CSVESDKTYEQYF.